The rows below give T cell receptor beta chains drawn from one sample of a study of cytomegalovirus exposure and HLA in healthy donors. Here immunoSEQ multiplex PCR was the method, and the copy in TCRdb shows in-frame clones only, minus some. Of some 180,000 clones listed, about 10% are singletons. The specimen sequenced was PBMCs. These receptors came from a woman aged 25 to 39 in good health and CMV-seropositive. Each CDR3 is given with its conserved first and last residue. The order of the fields is D gene, clone size, J gene, V gene, CDR3 DNA, CDR3 protein. The D gene is left open where the match is weak. A row's size may be missing; if present it is once, few, many or a size class.

TRBD1,-,TRBJ2-7,TRBV2,TGTGCCAGCGGAGGACAGGGGCCCTACGAGCAGTACTTC,CASGGQGPYEQYF
TRBD1,-,TRBJ1-2,TRBV7-6,TGTGCCAGCAGCTGGGGACAGGAGTATGGCTACACCTTC,CASSWGQEYGYTF
-,-,TRBJ2-5,TRBV5-1,TGCGCCAGCAGCCCGCAGACTAGGGAAGAGACCCAGTACTTC,CASSPQTREETQYF
-,few,TRBJ2-1,TRBV19,TGTGCCAGTAGTATAGGTCTAGCCATCAATGAGCAGTTCTTC,CASSIGLAINEQFF
-,few,TRBJ2-1,TRBV5-1,TGCGCCAGCAGCTTGTTCGACTCGAACTATGAGCAGTTCTTC,CASSLFDSNYEQFF
TRBD1,-,TRBJ1-4,TRBV7-9,TGTGCCAGCAGCTTCGACAGGGGGCTCCGAAATGAAAAACTGTTTTTT,CASSFDRGLRNEKLFF
TRBD1,-,TRBJ1-2,TRBV14,TGTGCCAGCAGCCTACAGACAGGGTTTGGCTATGGCTACACCTTC,CASSLQTGFGYGYTF
-,-,TRBJ1-2,TRBV5-5,TGTGCCAGCAGCTTGGCGGTAGAAGCTTTCTATGGCTACACCTTC,CASSLAVEAFYGYTF
TRBD1,-,TRBJ2-3,TRBV5-4,TGTGCCAGCAGCACGAGGGACAGCTATAGCACAGATACGCAGTATTTT,CASSTRDSYSTDTQYF
-,few,TRBJ2-5,TRBV29-1,TGCAGCGTTGAACTGGAGACCCAGTACTTC,CSVELETQYF
TRBD1,few,TRBJ2-5,TRBV6-1,TGTGCCAGCACCAGAGACAGGGGGCCTGAGACCCAGTACTTC,CASTRDRGPETQYF
-,-,TRBJ2-3,TRBV5-1,TGCGCCACCTCCCTGGCGGGACCATCAGATACGCAGTATTTT,CATSLAGPSDTQYF
-,few,TRBJ1-2,TRBV5-4,TGTGCCAGCAGTCCAGTGGCGGCGGCCTATGGCTACACCTTC,CASSPVAAAYGYTF
-,-,TRBJ2-3,TRBV9,TGTGCCAGCAGCGTAGCGGGGGGCCTAAGCACAGATACGCAGTATTTT,CASSVAGGLSTDTQYF
TRBD1,-,TRBJ2-7,TRBV5-8,TGTGCCAGCAGCTTGGGGACAGGGCTAGGCGAGCAGTACTTC,CASSLGTGLGEQYF
TRBD1,few,TRBJ1-2,TRBV6-6,TGTGCCAGCAGTTACTTGGGGACAGGCTATGGCTACACCTTC,CASSYLGTGYGYTF
-,few,TRBJ1-1,TRBV5-4,TGTGCCAGCAGCTTGGCCTTGGCGGCAGGGAGGGTAGCTTTCTTT,CASSLALAAGRVAFF
-,-,TRBJ2-4,TRBV9,TGTGCCAGCGCGGGGGCGGAGAACATTCAGTACTTC,CASAGAENIQYF
TRBD1,few,TRBJ1-5,TRBV9,TGTGCCAGCAGCGGCGGACAGGTCAATCAGCCCCAGCATTTT,CASSGGQVNQPQHF
-,few,TRBJ1-1,TRBV29-1,TGCAGCGTTGAAAGGGGGGGAGAAACTGAAGCTTTCTTT,CSVERGGETEAFF
-,few,TRBJ2-3,TRBV5-1,TGCGCCAGCAGCTTACAATTTAGCACAGATACGCAGTATTTT,CASSLQFSTDTQYF
TRBD2,few,TRBJ2-7,TRBV4-2,TGTGCCAGCAGCCAAGACAGGCGAGCGGGAGGAGAATCCTACGAGCAGTACTTC,CASSQDRRAGGESYEQYF
-,-,TRBJ2-7,TRBV21-1,TGTGCCAGCAGTCGGGCGCCGGGACAGAAATACGAGCAGTACTTC,CASSRAPGQKYEQYF
TRBD1,-,TRBJ1-2,TRBV7-9,TGTGCCAGCAGCCCAGGACAGGGGGCGCTTGGCTACACCTTC,CASSPGQGALGYTF
TRBD2,-,TRBJ2-1,TRBV5-5,TGTGCCAGCAGCTTGGGAACTAGCGGGAGGGATGAGCAGTTCTTC,CASSLGTSGRDEQFF
TRBD1,few,TRBJ2-1,TRBV5-4,TGTGCCAGCAGCTTGGGTGGACAGGCGACGGACAATGAGCAGTTCTTC,CASSLGGQATDNEQFF
-,many,TRBJ2-3,TRBV9,TGTGCCAGCAGCGTAGGACTGGTCGGGTTTGATACGCAGTATTTT,CASSVGLVGFDTQYF
TRBD2,-,TRBJ2-2,TRBV4-1,TGCGCCAGCAGCCCCGTGACTAGCGGAAACACCGGGGAGCTGTTTTTT,CASSPVTSGNTGELFF
-,-,TRBJ2-7,TRBV6-5,TGTGCCAGCAGTCCCAGGACTAAGGGGTACGAGCAGTACTTC,CASSPRTKGYEQYF
-,-,TRBJ1-1,TRBV14,TGTGCCAGCAGCCTCCCAACAGGCGGGGGGAACACTGAAGCTTTCTTT,CASSLPTGGGNTEAFF
-,-,TRBJ1-1,TRBV5-4,TGTGCCAGCAGCTTGGAGAGGCGAGGGACTGAAGCTTTCTTT,CASSLERRGTEAFF
-,-,TRBJ1-2,TRBV4-2,TGTGCCAGCAGCCAAGGAGCAGACTATAAACCTAACTATGGCTACACCTTC,CASSQGADYKPNYGYTF
TRBD2,few,TRBJ2-3,TRBV11-3,TGTGCCAGCAGCTCCGGGACTAGCGGGAACACAGATACGCAGTATTTT,CASSSGTSGNTDTQYF
TRBD2,-,TRBJ2-3,TRBV30,TGTGCCTGGAGGGGAGCGGGAGGGCCAGATACGCAGTATTTT,CAWRGAGGPDTQYF
TRBD1,-,TRBJ1-3,TRBV19,TGTGCCAGTAGTATAAGGACAGGGAAAAACACCATATATTTT,CASSIRTGKNTIYF
-,-,TRBJ2-2,TRBV9,TGTGCCAGCAGCGTAGGAGCAAGGTGGGGCACCTCGAACACCGGGGAGCTGTTTTTT,CASSVGARWGTSNTGELFF
-,few,TRBJ2-7,TRBV7-7,TGTGCCAGCAGCATGGGCCCGCCTGGCGAGCAGTACTTC,CASSMGPPGEQYF
-,few,TRBJ1-1,TRBV5-1,TGCGCCAGCAGCTTGGGGGCAGGGGACACTGAAGCTTTCTTT,CASSLGAGDTEAFF
-,few,TRBJ2-2,TRBV6-5,TGTGCCAGCACAGACTTAAATGCCGGGGAGCTGTTTTTT,CASTDLNAGELFF
TRBD1,few,TRBJ1-5,TRBV19,TGTGCCAGTACCCCGGGACAGGCAAGCAATCAGCCCCAGCATTTT,CASTPGQASNQPQHF
-,few,TRBJ2-3,TRBV7-2,TGTGCCAGCAGCTTAGTTAGAATGCTTCGCACAGATACGCAGTATTTT,CASSLVRMLRTDTQYF
-,few,TRBJ2-1,TRBV5-6,TGTGCCAGCAGCCCATCCTCCGGCTCCTACAATGAGCAGTTCTTC,CASSPSSGSYNEQFF
TRBD1,few,TRBJ2-1,TRBV4-1,TGCGCCAGCAGCCAAGAAGCCGCGGACAGGGGGGGTGAGCAGTTCTTC,CASSQEAADRGGEQFF
-,few,TRBJ2-5,TRBV2,TGTGCCAGCACCACGGGGGCCCAGTACTTC,CASTTGAQYF
-,few,TRBJ2-5,TRBV7-9,TGTGCCAGCAGCCCCTGGGAAGGGGAACTTCAAGAGACCCAGTACTTC,CASSPWEGELQETQYF
-,-,TRBJ2-3,TRBV6-5,TGTGCCAGCAGTTACTCCCTGGGGGGGCGTACGCAGTATTTT,CASSYSLGGRTQYF
-,few,TRBJ1-5,TRBV21-1,TGTGCCAGCAGCAAAGCTCAGGACAGGGGTCAGCCCCAGCATTTT,CASSKAQDRGQPQHF
-,few,TRBJ2-1,TRBV9,TGTGCCAGCAGCCCCCGACTCCAGCCCTACAATGAGCAGTTCTTC,CASSPRLQPYNEQFF
-,few,TRBJ2-1,TRBV11-2,TGTGCCAGCAGCTCCGACAGGGAGGATGAGCAGTTCTTC,CASSSDREDEQFF
TRBD2,-,TRBJ2-5,TRBV7-9,TGTGCCAGCAGCTTGGGACTAGCGGGAGTAAGGGAGACCCAGTACTTC,CASSLGLAGVRETQYF
-,few,TRBJ2-2,TRBV5-4,TGTGCCAGCAGCTTGCGACAGGTTAACACCGGGGAGCTGTTTTTT,CASSLRQVNTGELFF
-,-,TRBJ1-4,TRBV5-6,TGTGCCAGCAGCTTGTTTAAGAAGACATCTTACGAAAAACTGTTTTTT,CASSLFKKTSYEKLFF
-,few,TRBJ1-1,TRBV5-1,TGCGCCAGCAGCTTGTCACAGGGAATAGGGACTGAAGCTTTCTTT,CASSLSQGIGTEAFF
-,few,TRBJ1-1,TRBV12-5,TGTGCTAGTGGTTTGGTACTGACGGCGGGTTTTGACACTGAAGCTTTCTTT,CASGLVLTAGFDTEAFF
TRBD1,few,TRBJ2-3,TRBV9,TGTGCCAGCAGCGCTGACAGGGGGCAAGCAGATACGCAGTATTTT,CASSADRGQADTQYF
-,few,TRBJ2-7,TRBV7-9,TGTGCCAGCAGCCGCCTCGTGGGAGCAAAAGCTCACGAGCAGTACTTC,CASSRLVGAKAHEQYF
-,-,TRBJ1-4,TRBV6-5,TGTGCCAGCAGTTACCAGCGGGGTGGGGGTGAAAAACTGTTTTTT,CASSYQRGGGEKLFF